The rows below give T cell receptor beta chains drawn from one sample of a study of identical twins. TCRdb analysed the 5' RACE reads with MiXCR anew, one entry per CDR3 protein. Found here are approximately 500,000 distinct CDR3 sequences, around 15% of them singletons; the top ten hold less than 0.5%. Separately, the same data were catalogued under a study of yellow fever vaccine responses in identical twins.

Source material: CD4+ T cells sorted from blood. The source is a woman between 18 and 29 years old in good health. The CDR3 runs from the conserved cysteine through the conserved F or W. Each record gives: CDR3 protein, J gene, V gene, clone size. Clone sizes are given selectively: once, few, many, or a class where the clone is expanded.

CDR3 protein: CSARGGTSGSTPDTQYF; J gene: TRBJ2-3; V gene: TRBV20-1; clone size: NA
CDR3 protein: CASSQDPGQGTSGYIQYF; J gene: TRBJ2-4; V gene: TRBV4-1; clone size: many
CDR3 protein: CASSLRGSVNEQFF; J gene: TRBJ2-1; V gene: TRBV12-3/TRBV12-4; clone size: few
CDR3 protein: CASSLGQSTEAFF; J gene: TRBJ1-1; V gene: TRBV7-6; clone size: many
CDR3 protein: CASNRLAGGNEQFF; J gene: TRBJ2-1; V gene: TRBV5-1; clone size: once
CDR3 protein: CASSLYDPSNTGELFF; J gene: TRBJ2-2; V gene: TRBV5-1; clone size: NA
CDR3 protein: CASSQNVGAQDTQYF; J gene: TRBJ2-3; V gene: TRBV3-1; clone size: few
CDR3 protein: CASSLRPSAGNQPQHF; J gene: TRBJ1-5; V gene: TRBV28; clone size: few
CDR3 protein: CASTSVTGVLVF; J gene: TRBJ2-1; V gene: TRBV12-3/TRBV12-4; clone size: few
CDR3 protein: CASSLAGGGRLIGEQYF; J gene: TRBJ2-7; V gene: TRBV5-1; clone size: few
CDR3 protein: CASSYFPGGQPQHF; J gene: TRBJ1-5; V gene: TRBV6-5; clone size: few
CDR3 protein: CASSLAAGLAVAYNEQFF; J gene: TRBJ2-1; V gene: TRBV5-1; clone size: NA
CDR3 protein: CASRPGQGNGELFF; J gene: TRBJ2-2; V gene: TRBV2; clone size: few
CDR3 protein: CATSDARGAPGELFF; J gene: TRBJ2-2; V gene: TRBV24-1; clone size: NA
CDR3 protein: CASSQEPGDYGYTF; J gene: TRBJ1-2; V gene: TRBV3-1; clone size: NA
CDR3 protein: CASGRQGAYNEQFF; J gene: TRBJ2-1; V gene: TRBV2; clone size: NA
CDR3 protein: CASSRSTGELFF; J gene: TRBJ2-2; V gene: TRBV18; clone size: many
CDR3 protein: CAISRGNTIYF; J gene: TRBJ1-3; V gene: TRBV10-3; clone size: many
CDR3 protein: CASSPTSGRAREQFF; J gene: TRBJ2-1; V gene: TRBV12-3/TRBV12-4; clone size: NA
CDR3 protein: CASGGGQSPGTQYF; J gene: TRBJ2-3; V gene: TRBV9; clone size: NA
CDR3 protein: CASSLGGDQETQYF; J gene: TRBJ2-5; V gene: TRBV5-1; clone size: many
CDR3 protein: CASMGSRVTEAFF; J gene: TRBJ1-1; V gene: TRBV7-9; clone size: NA
CDR3 protein: CASSPDVPVEQFF; J gene: TRBJ2-1; V gene: TRBV18; clone size: NA
CDR3 protein: CATSWGRTDTQYF; J gene: TRBJ2-3; V gene: TRBV10-3; clone size: NA